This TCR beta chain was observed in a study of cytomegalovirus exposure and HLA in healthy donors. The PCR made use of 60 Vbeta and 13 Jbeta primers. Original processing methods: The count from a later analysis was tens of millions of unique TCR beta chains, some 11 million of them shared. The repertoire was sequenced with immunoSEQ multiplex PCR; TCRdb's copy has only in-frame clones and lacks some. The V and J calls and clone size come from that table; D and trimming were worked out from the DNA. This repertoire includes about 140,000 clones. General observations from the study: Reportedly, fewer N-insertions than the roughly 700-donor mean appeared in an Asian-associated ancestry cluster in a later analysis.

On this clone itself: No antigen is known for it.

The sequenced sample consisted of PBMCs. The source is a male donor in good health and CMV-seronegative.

DNA of the CDR3: TGTGCCAGCAGGGAGATACCAGACAATGAGCAGTTCTTC. It is translated as CASREIPDNEQFF. The rearrangement links TRBV13 to TRBJ2-1; D remains unclear. Trimming removed 6 bases from V and 5 bases from J, with 11 bases in between. This CDR3 region has 13 residues. CDR1 is PRHDT and CDR2 is FYEKMQ in the germline V gene (reference sequence). Based on the CDR3 plus reference TRBV13 and TRBJ2-1, the full variable domain is AAGVIQSPRHLIKEKRETATLKCYPIPRHDTVYWYQQGPGQDPQFLISFYEKMQSDKGSIPDRFSAQQFSDYHSELNMSSLELGDSALYFCASREIPDNEQFFGPGTRLTVL.